Shown below are 21 T cell receptor beta chains from a single sample sequenced in a study of cytomegalovirus exposure and HLA in healthy donors (dated by TCRdb to the late 2010s). Library creation used the immunoSEQ multiplex PCR assay. The multiplex PCR relied on a mix of 60 forward primers for TCR Vbeta segments and 13 reverse primers for TCR Jbeta segments. This immuneACCESS table, as held by TCRdb, lists in-frame sequences with V and J called but not all clones. Of the missing ones, under half trace to an unresolved V gene in checked studies; the others have no known cause. This sample has fewer than 200,000 clones in its table, and more than 9.5% of those were observed once. 7.8% of the sample is held by the ten biggest clonotypes. The material sequenced was PBMCs. Source of these receptors: a man aged 50 to 59 in good health and CMV-seropositive.

V usage is TRBV12-5 and J usage is TRBJ1-2, with a weak D call TRBD1 (6 bases). Trimming took 9 bases from V and 4 from J, leaving 15 bases between them. Germline V gene data show CDR1 as LGHNT and CDR2 as FRNRAP. The CDR3 spans 13 residues. In DNA, the CDR3 is TGTGCTAGGGGGCAGGGGTGGATCTATGGCTACACCTTC. The encoded protein is CARGQGWIYGYTF. Supplemented by reference TRBV12-5 and TRBJ1-2, the full variable domain reads DARVTQTPRHKVTEMGQEVTMRCQPILGHNTVFWYRQTMMQGLELLAYFRNRAPLDDSGMPKDRFSAEMPDATLATLKIQPSEPRDSAVYFCARGQGWIYGYTFGSGTRLTVV.

This clone was detected only a few times. The rearrangement links TRBV5-1 to TRBJ1-1; TRBD1 is a possible D gene (6 bases). The CDR3 is 15 residues long. The ends were cut back, 0 bases at V and 2 bases at J, with 11 bases in the middle. CDR1 is SGHRS, CDR2 YFSETQ, per germline. CDR3 sequence: CASSLEGGRNTEAFF. CDR3 sequence (DNA): TGCGCCAGCAGCTTGGAGGGGGGGCGAAACACTGAAGCTTTCTTT.

This chain links TRBV5-1 with TRBJ2-3; perhaps TRBD2 as D (6 bases). The V and J ends lost 5 bases and 3 bases respectively, with 28 bases between them. In germline, CDR1 is SGHRS, CDR2 YFSETQ. This CDR3 contains 19 residues. The CDR3 region has the DNA TGCGCCAGCAGACCCCGAGCCGGGACTGCGTTGGGCAAGACAGATACGCAGTATTTT. Amino acids: CASRPRAGTALGKTDTQYF.

This clone was recorded a few times. The CDR3 sequence: CASSLGDRGGEETQYF. CDR3 sequence (DNA): TGTGCCAGCAGCTTGGGTGACAGGGGAGGAGAAGAGACCCAGTACTTC. The chain has TRBV5-8 and TRBJ2-5; TRBD1 matches 8 bases. With 0 bases clipped from V and 3 bases from J, the junction kept 7 bases outside the gene matches. Germline CDR1 and CDR2: SGHTS and YDEGEE. This CDR3 is built from 16 residues.

The chain links TRBV18 to TRBJ2-1; 9 nucleotides line up with TRBD1. The V segment lost 1 base and the J segment 4 bases; nucleotides outside the gene matches: 2. Germline CDR1 is KGHSH and CDR2 is LQKENI. The CDR3 spans 15 residues. The CDR3 spells CASSPRDRVYNEQFF. CDR3 sequence (DNA): TGTGCCAGCTCACCACGGGACAGGGTTTACAATGAGCAGTTCTTC.

The CDR3, as DNA: TGTGCCACGGACAGGGGGGAGACCCAGTACTTC. Its protein is CATDRGETQYF. This chain connects TRBV6-6 to TRBJ2-5; 10 nucleotides line up with TRBD1. Trimming at V came to 10 bases and at J to 5 bases, leaving 1 base not matched to a gene. The germline V gene has CDR1 MNHNY and CDR2 SVGAGI (reference sequence). This CDR3 has 11 residues.

The chain employs TRBV28 and TRBJ2-1; D remains ambiguous. CDR3 length: 19 amino acids. Germline V gene sequence: CDR1 MDHEN, CDR2 SYDVKM. V lost 0 bases, J lost 0 bases, and 18 bases lay in between. CDR3 in DNA: TGTGCCAGCAGTTTATGCGTCCGGGTAAGCTGGAGCTCCTACAATGAGCAGTTCTTC. Its protein product is CASSLCVRVSWSSYNEQFF. The whole variable domain, filled in from reference TRBV28 and TRBJ2-1, reads DVKVTQSSRYLVKRTGEKVFLECVQDMDHENMFWYRQDPGLGLRLIYFSYDVKMKEKGDIPEGYSVSREKKERFSLILESASTNQTSMYLCASSLCVRVSWSSYNEQFFGPGTRLTVL.

This clone came up a few times. Other DNA sequences in this sample translate to the same CDR3. The genes are TRBV10-3 and TRBJ2-7; TRBD2 matches 7 bases. J gave up 4 bases and V 6 bases, and 0 bases lay outside the gene matches. The CDR3 sequence is 11 residues long. The V gene's germline CDR1 is ENHRY and CDR2 SYGVKD. DNA for the CDR3: TGTGCCATCAGCGGGGGGTACGAGCAGTACGTC. Translated: CAISGGYEQYV.

The rearrangement links TRBV5-5 to TRBJ1-5; weak D call: TRBD1 (6 bases). Trimming stripped 3 bases from V and 2 bases from J, with 12 bases between. Germline V CDR1 and CDR2: SGHKS, YYEKEE (reference sequence). The CDR3 extends over 15 amino acids. The CDR3 protein is CASSSSRQGNQPQHF. The CDR3 bases are TGTGCCAGCAGCTCGTCGCGACAGGGCAATCAGCCCCAGCATTTT.

A single count supports this clone. The J gene is TRBJ1-1, the V gene TRBV9, with a possible D match to TRBD1 (6 bases). Per germline, CDR1 SGDLS and CDR2 YYNGEE. This CDR3 comprises 15 residues. V lost 3 bases, J lost 0 bases, and 12 bases lay in between. CDR3 bases: TGTGCCAGCAGCGCAACCGGACAGTTGAACACTGAAGCTTTCTTT. Translating it yields CASSATGQLNTEAFF. The variable domain in full, with the rest retrieved from reference TRBV9 and TRBJ1-1, is DSGVTQTPKHLITATGQRVTLRCSPRSGDLSVYWYQQSLDQGLQFLIQYYNGEERAKGNILERFSAQQFPDLHSELNLSSLELGDSALYFCASSATGQLNTEAFFGQGTRLTVV.

In its sample, this clone was seen a few times. The CDR3 sequence: CASSLVGTGGTEAFF. The CDR3 nucleotides are TGTGCCAGCAGCTTAGTCGGGACAGGGGGCACTGAAGCTTTCTTT. The V and J genes are TRBV7-2 and TRBJ1-1; the match to TRBD1 covers 11 bases. Trimming at V came to 1 base and at J to 4 bases, leaving 2 bases not matched to a gene. This CDR3 is built from 15 residues. Per the germline V gene, CDR1 is SGHTA and CDR2 is FQGNSA.

V is TRBV7-9 and J is TRBJ1-2; TRBD1 matches at 9 bases. CDR3 length equals 15 residues. CDR1 and CDR2 (germline): SEHNR, FQNEAQ (reference sequence). Trimming removed 4 bases from V and 7 bases from J; junction bases left unmatched: 10. The CDR3 loop is CASSSSGTGTTGYTF. In nucleotides, the CDR3 is TGTGCCAGCAGCTCTTCTGGGACAGGGACGACTGGCTACACCTTC. Complete variable domain (other parts from reference TRBV7-9 and TRBJ1-2): DTGVSQNPRHKITKRGQNVTFRCDPISEHNRLYWYRQTLGQGPEFLTYFQNEAQLEKSRLLSDRFSAERPKGSFSTLEIQRTEQGDSAMYLCASSSSGTGTTGYTFGSGTRLTVV.

The chain couples TRBV9 to TRBJ1-4; 8 bases map to TRBD1. The V and J ends lost 0 bases and 13 bases, in that order; junction bases with no gene match: 5. The germline V gene has CDR1 SGDLS and CDR2 YYNGEE. The CDR3 spans 13 residues. The CDR3 here is CASSVEDRGALFF. The CDR3 DNA reads as TGTGCCAGCAGCGTAGAAGACAGGGGAGCACTGTTTTTT.

This clone was detected a few times. The chain employs TRBV4-3 and TRBJ2-3, with 8 bases aligning to TRBD2. After removal of 0 bases from V and 1 base from J, the junction contained 9 bases not matched to a gene. CDR1 and CDR2 from the germline V gene are LGHNA and YSLEER. This CDR3 has 18 amino acids. CDR3 residues: CASSQEFRGGLGTDTQYF. In nucleotides, the CDR3 is TGCGCCAGCAGCCAAGAATTCCGGGGGGGGCTGGGCACAGATACGCAGTATTTT.

V is TRBV14 and J is TRBJ1-5, with 7 bases lining up with TRBD1. Germline V gene data show CDR1 as SGHDN and CDR2 as FVKESK. V lost 2 bases to trimming and J lost 8 bases; unmatched junction nucleotides: 9. The CDR3 consists of 15 residues. The CDR3 sequence is CASSQHGQVRKPQHF. CDR3 in DNA: TGTGCCAGCAGCCAACATGGACAGGTGAGGAAGCCCCAGCATTTT.

This clone turned up a few times. The chain employs TRBV6-5 and TRBJ1-1; D gene ambiguous. Trimming shortened V by 5 bases and J by 1 base, and 11 bases separated the two germline ends. There are 14 residues in the CDR3. The germline gives CDR1 MNHEY, CDR2 SVGAGI. CDR3 DNA sequence: TGTGCCAGCAGTCCCAGCGCCTCGAACACTGAAGCTTTCTTT. This gives the protein CASSPSASNTEAFF.

This chain connects TRBV5-4 to TRBJ2-2; D ambiguous. The CDR3 covers 12 residues. CDR1 SGHNT and CDR2 YYREEE come from the germline V gene (reference sequence). Trimming removed 4 bases from V and 4 bases from J, with 5 bases in between. The DNA of the CDR3 is TGTGCCAGCAGCCCTCCCACCGGGGAGCTGTTTTTT. Its translation: CASSPPTGELFF.

The chain employs TRBV7-2 and TRBJ1-2; possibly TRBD1 for D (5 bases). The CDR3 totals 15 residues. Germline assignment: CDR1 SGHTA and CDR2 FQGNSA. Trimming removed 5 bases from V and 7 bases from J, with 20 bases in between. In nucleotides, the CDR3 is TGTGCCAGCAGCCCCCCGGGACTCGGCGGGGGTGGCTACACCTTC. It codes for CASSPPGLGGGGYTF.

This clone was seen a few times. The V gene is TRBV6-1, the J gene TRBJ1-1; a possible D gene is TRBD1 (5 bases). The germline gives CDR1 MNHNS, CDR2 SASEGT. This CDR3 contains 15 residues. V lost 6 bases, J lost 4 bases, and 18 bases lay in between. This CDR3 reads CASSLAPPQGTEAFF. CDR3 nucleotide sequence: TGTGCCAGCAGCTTGGCACCCCCCCAGGGCACTGAAGCTTTCTTT.

The table lists this clone with a few counts. This chain connects TRBV5-4 to TRBJ2-1, with D perhaps TRBD1 (6 bases). The CDR3 is made up of 15 amino acids. CDR1 SGHNT and CDR2 YYREEE come from the germline V gene (reference sequence). V was cut by 5 bases and J by 7 bases, with 19 bases left in between. The CDR3 DNA reads as TGTGCCAGCAGTTGGGGTTGGGGGCCAAGGAATGAGCAGTTCTTC. This sequence encodes CASSWGWGPRNEQFF.

The chain joins TRBV5-8 to TRBJ2-5, with 13 bases lining up with TRBD2. The ends lost 0 bases at V and 4 bases at J; junction bases unmatched: 3. This CDR3 region has 16 residues. From germline, CDR1 is SGHTS and CDR2 YDEGEE. CDR3: CASSLGGLAGRETQYF. In DNA, the CDR3 is TGTGCCAGCAGCTTGGGGGGACTAGCGGGGAGAGAGACCCAGTACTTC.